The T cell receptor beta chain under discussion was sequenced for a study of cytomegalovirus exposure and HLA in healthy donors. Study outcomes and limitations: Subsequent analysis of the approximately 120 validation repertoires found a tendency for first-cohort TCR clusters to co-occur.

V shed 2 bases and J shed 5 bases, with 14 bases lying between them. The germline V gene has CDR1 MNHEY and CDR2 SVGAGI. The CDR3 sequence is 15 residues long. The donors were part of the roughly 110-subject validation cohort, which stood apart from the approximately 630-subject first cohort. A note on this clone: The antigen remains undetermined.

This table comes from immunoSEQ multiplex PCR, and its TCRdb copy is limited to in-frame clones, with some not included. Of about 120,000 clones listed, 70% to 90% are singletons. The V gene is TRBV6-5, the J gene TRBJ2-3, with a weak D call TRBD1 (6 bases). The receptor was isolated from a woman aged 18-29 years in good health and CMV-seronegative. Sequences were obtained from PBMCs. The CDR3 region is CASSYGPRTEDTQYF. CDR3 nucleotides: TGTGCCAGCAGTTACGGTCCCCGGACAGAAGATACGCAGTATTTT.